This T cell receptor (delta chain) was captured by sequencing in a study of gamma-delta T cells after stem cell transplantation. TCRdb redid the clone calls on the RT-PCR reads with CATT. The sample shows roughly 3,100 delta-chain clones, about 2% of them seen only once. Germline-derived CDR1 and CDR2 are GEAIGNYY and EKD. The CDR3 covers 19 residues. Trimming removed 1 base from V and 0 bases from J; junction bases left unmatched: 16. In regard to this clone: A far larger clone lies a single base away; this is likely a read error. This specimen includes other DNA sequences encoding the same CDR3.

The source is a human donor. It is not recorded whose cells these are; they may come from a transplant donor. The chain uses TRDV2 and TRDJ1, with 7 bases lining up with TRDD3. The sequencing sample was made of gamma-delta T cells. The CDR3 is CACDTRFAGGYGDTDKLIF. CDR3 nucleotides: TGTGCCTGTGACACTCGATTTGCTGGGGGGTACGGGGACACCGATAAACTCATCTTT.